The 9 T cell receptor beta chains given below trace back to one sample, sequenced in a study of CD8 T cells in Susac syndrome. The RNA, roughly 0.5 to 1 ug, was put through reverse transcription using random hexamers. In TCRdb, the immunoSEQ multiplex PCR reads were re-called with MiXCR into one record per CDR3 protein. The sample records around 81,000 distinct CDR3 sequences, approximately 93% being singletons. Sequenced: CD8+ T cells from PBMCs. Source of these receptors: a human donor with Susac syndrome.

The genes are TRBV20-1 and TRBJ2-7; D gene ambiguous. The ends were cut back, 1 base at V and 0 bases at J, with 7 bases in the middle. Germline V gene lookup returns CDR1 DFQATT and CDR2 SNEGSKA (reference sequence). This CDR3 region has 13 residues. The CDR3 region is CSARAINSYEQYF. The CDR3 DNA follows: TGCAGTGCTAGAGCCATTAACTCCTACGAGCAGTACTTC.

The CDR3 here is CASSLGPPPGDGEQYF. As DNA, the CDR3 is TGTGCCAGCAGCTTAGGACCCCCCCCAGGGGACGGCGAGCAGTACTTC. This rearrangement joins TRBV7-8 to TRBJ2-7; TRBD1 might be the D (6 bases). The CDR3 has 16 amino acids. Trimming removed 1 base from V and 6 bases from J, with 19 bases in between. The germline V gene encodes CDR1 SGHVS and CDR2 FQNEAQ. Full variable domain (rest looked up from reference TRBV7-8 and TRBJ2-7): GAGVSQSPRYKVAKRGQDVALRCDPISGHVSLFWYQQALGQGPEFLTYFQNEAQLDKSGLPSDRFFAERPEGSVSTLKIQRTQQEDSAVYLCASSLGPPPGDGEQYFGPGTRLTVT.

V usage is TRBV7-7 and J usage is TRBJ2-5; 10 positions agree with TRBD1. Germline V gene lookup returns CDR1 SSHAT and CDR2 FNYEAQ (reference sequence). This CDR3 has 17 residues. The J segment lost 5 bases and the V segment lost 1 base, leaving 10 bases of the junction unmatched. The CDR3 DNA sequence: TGTGCCAGCAGCTTAGAAGGGGGGACAGGGGACGGGGAGACCCAGTACTTC. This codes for CASSLEGGTGDGETQYF.

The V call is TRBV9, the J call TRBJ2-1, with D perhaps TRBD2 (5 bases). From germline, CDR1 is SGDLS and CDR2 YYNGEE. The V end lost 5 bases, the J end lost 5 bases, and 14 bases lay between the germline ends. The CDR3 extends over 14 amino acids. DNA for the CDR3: TGTGCCAGCAGTTGGGGAGTTGGTGACAATGAGCAGTTCTTC. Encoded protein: CASSWGVGDNEQFF. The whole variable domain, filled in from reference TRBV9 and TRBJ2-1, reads DSGVTQTPKHLITATGQRVTLRCSPRSGDLSVYWYQQSLDQGLQFLIQYYNGEERAKGNILERFSAQQFPDLHSELNLSSLELGDSALYFCASSWGVGDNEQFFGPGTRLTVL.

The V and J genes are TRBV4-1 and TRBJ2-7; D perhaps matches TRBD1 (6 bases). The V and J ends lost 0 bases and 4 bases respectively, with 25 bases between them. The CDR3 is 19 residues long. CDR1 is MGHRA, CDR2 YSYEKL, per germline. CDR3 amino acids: CASSQDEDRSPTSWYEQYF. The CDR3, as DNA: TGCGCCAGCAGCCAAGATGAGGACAGATCCCCGACAAGTTGGTACGAGCAGTACTTC.

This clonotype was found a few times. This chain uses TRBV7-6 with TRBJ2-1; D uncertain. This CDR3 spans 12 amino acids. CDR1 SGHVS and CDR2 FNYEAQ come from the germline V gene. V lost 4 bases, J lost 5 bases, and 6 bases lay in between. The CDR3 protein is CASSSGHNEQFF. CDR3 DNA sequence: TGTGCCAGCAGCTCGGGCCACAATGAGCAGTTCTTC.

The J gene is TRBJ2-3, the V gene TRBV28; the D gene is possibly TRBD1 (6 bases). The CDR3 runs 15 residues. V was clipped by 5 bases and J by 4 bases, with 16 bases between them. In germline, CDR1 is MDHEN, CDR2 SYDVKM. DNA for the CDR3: TGTGCCAGCAGTACCACAGGGCTAGGGCCAGATACGCAGTATTTT. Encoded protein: CASSTTGLGPDTQYF.

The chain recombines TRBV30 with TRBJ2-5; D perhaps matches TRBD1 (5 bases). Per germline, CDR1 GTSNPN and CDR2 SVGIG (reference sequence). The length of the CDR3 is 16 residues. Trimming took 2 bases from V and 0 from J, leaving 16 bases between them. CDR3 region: CAWSLSLTEHQETQYF. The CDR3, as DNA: TGTGCCTGGAGTCTATCCCTGACAGAACACCAAGAGACCCAGTACTTC.

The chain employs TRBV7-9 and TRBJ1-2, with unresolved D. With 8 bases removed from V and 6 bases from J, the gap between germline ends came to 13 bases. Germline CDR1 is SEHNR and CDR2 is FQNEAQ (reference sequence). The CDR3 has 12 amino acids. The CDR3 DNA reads TGTGCCAGCTACCTAACGGGCAATGGCTACACCTTC. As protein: CASYLTGNGYTF.